Each of the 30 T cell receptor beta chains below was sequenced from the same sample in a study of cytomegalovirus exposure and HLA in healthy donors (dated by TCRdb to about 2017). Libraries were prepared through the immunoSEQ multiplex PCR assay. The multiplex PCR relied on a mix of 60 forward primers for TCR Vbeta segments and 13 reverse primers for TCR Jbeta segments. Not all clones reach the TCRdb copy of this immuneACCESS table, which keeps in-frame sequences only. Checked studies attribute under half of the gap to unresolved V genes and leave the rest unexplained. The sample yields more than 200,000 clones; about 75% were counted once. The top ten clones comprise about 2% of the sample. The sequenced sample consisted of PBMCs. These receptors came from a male donor in good health and CMV-seronegative.

The V call is TRBV19, the J call TRBJ1-2; no clear D. The length of the CDR3 is 12 residues. Germline CDR1 LNHDA, CDR2 SQIVND (reference sequence). V was trimmed by 5 bases and J by 2 bases, leaving 6 bases between them. The chain's CDR3 is CASSLINYGYTF. CDR3 DNA: TGTGCCAGTAGTCTAATAAACTATGGCTACACCTTC.

There are a few counts of this clone. This chain uses TRBV29-1 with TRBJ1-2; TRBD1 matches 7 bases. The CDR3 runs to 15 residues. The junction had 14 bases not matched to a gene; V was cut back by 6 bases and J by 4 bases. CDR1 and CDR2 from the germline V gene are SQVTM and ANQGSEA. The CDR3 region is CSVPGTERYSYGYTF. The CDR3 DNA reads TGCAGCGTACCCGGGACAGAGAGGTATAGCTATGGCTACACCTTC.

The chain couples TRBV5-1 to TRBJ1-5; possibly TRBD1 for D (5 bases). The CDR3 sequence is 15 residues long. The V gene's germline CDR1 is SGHRS and CDR2 YFSETQ. V was shortened by 0 bases and J by 2 bases, with 9 bases between the two germline ends. CDR3 coding DNA: TGCGCCAGCAGCTTGGACGGGGGGGGCAATCAGCCCCAGCATTTT. Residues: CASSLDGGGNQPQHF. Supplemented by reference TRBV5-1 and TRBJ1-5, the full variable domain reads KAGVTQTPRYLIKTRGQQVTLSCSPISGHRSVSWYQQTPGQGLQFLFEYFSETQRNKGNFPGRFSGRQFSNSRSEMNVSTLELGDSALYLCASSLDGGGNQPQHFGDGTRLSIL.

This chain connects TRBV7-9 to TRBJ2-7; TRBD1 might be the D (6 bases). CDR3 length: 13 amino acids. Trimming left V 1 base short and J 3 bases short, with 7 bases between. CDR1 and CDR2 from the germline V gene are SEHNR and FQNEAQ (reference sequence). The CDR3 reads CASSLEQGYEQYF. DNA for the CDR3: TGTGCCAGCAGCTTAGAACAGGGCTACGAGCAGTACTTC. The full variable domain, rest sourced from reference TRBV7-9 and TRBJ2-7, is DTGVSQNPRHKITKRGQNVTFRCDPISEHNRLYWYRQTLGQGPEFLTYFQNEAQLEKSRLLSDRFSAERPKGSFSTLEIQRTEQGDSAMYLCASSLEQGYEQYFGPGTRLTVT.

This clone was counted only a few times. This rearrangement joins TRBV5-1 to TRBJ1-1; D is ambiguous. Looked up from germline, CDR1 is SGHRS and CDR2 is YFSETQ. The CDR3 length is 15 residues. V was trimmed by 0 bases and J by 0 bases, leaving 9 bases between them. The CDR3 nucleotides are TGCGCCAGCAGCTTGGACGCAGGCGTGAACACTGAAGCTTTCTTT. This translates into CASSLDAGVNTEAFF.

The J gene is TRBJ2-1, the V gene TRBV7-3, with 9 bases aligning to TRBD2. There are 15 residues in the CDR3. The trim removed 1 base at V and 6 bases at J, leaving 4 bases unmatched. Germline lookup yields CDR1 SGHTA and CDR2 FQGTGA. CDR3 sequence reads: CASSLREAGGNEQFF. In nucleotides, the CDR3 is TGTGCCAGCAGCTTAAGGGAAGCGGGGGGCAATGAGCAGTTCTTC. The full variable domain, completed using reference TRBV7-3 and TRBJ2-1, is GAGVSQTPSNKVTEKGKYVELRCDPISGHTALYWYRQSLGQGPEFLIYFQGTGAADDSGLPNDRFFAVRPEGSVSTLKIQRTERGDSAVYLCASSLREAGGNEQFFGPGTRLTVL.

This clone occurred once. DNA for the CDR3: TGTGCCAGCAGCGTCACGAGCTCTGGAAACACCATATATTTT. It translates to CASSVTSSGNTIYF. The genes are TRBV9 and TRBJ1-3; no definite D call. The ends were cut back, 2 bases at V and 0 bases at J, with 6 bases in the middle. Germline V CDR1 and CDR2: SGDLS, YYNGEE. The CDR3 has 14 amino acids.

The chain has TRBV11-2 and TRBJ2-3; the match to TRBD1 covers 10 bases. The CDR3 has 15 residues. The V gene's germline CDR1 is SGHAT and CDR2 FQNNGV. The ends lost 8 bases at V and 4 bases at J; junction bases unmatched: 9. CDR3 in amino acids: CASSSGTGDADTQYF. In DNA, the CDR3 is TGTGCCAGCTCCTCCGGGACAGGGGATGCAGATACGCAGTATTTT.

V and J are TRBV11-2 and TRBJ2-7; 7 bases are shared with TRBD1. This CDR3 comprises 15 residues. J gave up 3 bases and V 1 base, and 6 bases lay outside the gene matches. Germline assignment: CDR1 SGHAT and CDR2 FQNNGV. CDR3 protein: CASSLAGTDFYEQYF. The CDR3 nucleotides read TGTGCCAGCAGCTTAGCCGGGACAGACTTCTACGAGCAGTACTTC.

The chain couples TRBV2 to TRBJ1-4, with TRBD1 as a possible D gene (6 bases). The germline CDR1 and CDR2 sequences are SNHLY and FYNNEI. The CDR3 runs 14 residues. V gave up 5 bases and J gave up 8 bases, with 15 bases separating them. CDR3 nucleotide sequence: TGTGCCAGCAGTCTAAGGGGGGGAGAAGAAAAACTGTTTTTT. This codes for CASSLRGGEEKLFF.

This chain uses TRBV28 with TRBJ1-5, with D unresolved. The CDR3 runs 12 residues. From germline, CDR1 is MDHEN and CDR2 SYDVKM. V was trimmed by 1 base and J by 5 bases, leaving 3 bases between them. This CDR3 is CASSLLDQPQHF. The CDR3 bases are TGTGCCAGCAGTTTATTAGATCAGCCCCAGCATTTT.

V and J are TRBV7-6 and TRBJ2-5; perhaps TRBD1 as D (5 bases). Per the germline V gene, CDR1 is SGHVS and CDR2 is FNYEAQ. V lost 4 bases to trimming and J lost 5 bases, with 23 bases between them. The CDR3 runs to 17 residues. As DNA, the CDR3 is TGTGCCAGCAGCTCCCCACACTTGGGGCTCGGCATGGAGACCCAGTACTTC. Amino acid sequence: CASSSPHLGLGMETQYF.

The genes are TRBV5-1 and TRBJ2-5, with 8 bases aligning to TRBD1. The end of the DNA aligns better with TRBJ2-7, so the J call may be wrong. The CDR3 has 14 residues. Germline V CDR1 and CDR2: SGHRS, YFSETQ. DNA for the CDR3: TGCGCCAGCAGCTTGGGTCGGACAGGGAACGAGCAGTACTTC. Translation: CASSLGRTGNEQYF.

This chain connects TRBV29-1 to TRBJ2-2, with D perhaps TRBD1 (6 bases). The CDR3 sequence is 15 residues long. The ends were cut back, 7 bases at V and 4 bases at J, with 19 bases in the middle. Per germline, CDR1 SQVTM and CDR2 ANQGSEA. CDR3 amino acids: CSARAPGVLTGELFF. DNA of the CDR3: TGCAGCGCCCGAGCTCCAGGGGTCCTCACCGGGGAGCTGTTTTTT.

The genes are TRBV10-2 and TRBJ2-1, with 9 bases that match TRBD2. Per the germline V gene, CDR1 is WSHSY and CDR2 is SAAADI. V shed 9 bases, J shed 6 bases, and the junction held 6 bases outside the gene matches. The CDR3 consists of 13 residues. The CDR3 loop reads CASRAGGGNEQFF. The DNA for the CDR3 is TGCGCCAGTAGAGCGGGAGGAGGCAATGAGCAGTTCTTC.

The CDR3 sequence: CASSPLAGTGAKGWYTGELFF. CDR3 DNA sequence: TGTGCCAGCAGTCCCCTCGCCGGGACAGGGGCCAAGGGGTGGTACACCGGGGAGCTGTTTTTT. The chain joins TRBV27 to TRBJ2-2, with 10 bases lining up with TRBD1. CDR1 and CDR2 (germline): MNHEY, SMNVEV (reference sequence). The CDR3 is made up of 21 amino acids. V lost 5 bases to trimming and J lost 3 bases; unmatched junction nucleotides: 21.

This clone occurred a few times. The chain carries TRBV15 and TRBJ2-7, with TRBD1 identical over 8 bases. The CDR3 totals 15 residues. V was pared by 9 bases and J by 7 bases, with 17 bases of the junction left unmatched. In germline, CDR1 is LNHNV, CDR2 YYDKDF (reference sequence). CDR3 bases: TGTGCCACAGCTACCCAGGGGGCCCCAACTCGAGAGCAGTACTTC. Translation: CATATQGAPTREQYF. The complete variable domain, with remaining parts taken from reference TRBV15 and TRBJ2-7, reads DAMVIQNPRYQVTQFGKPVTLSCSQTLNHNVMYWYQQKSSQAPKLLFHYYDKDFNNEADTPDNFQSRRPNTSFCFLDIRSPGLGDTAMYLCATATQGAPTREQYFGPGTRLTVT.

This chain connects TRBV13 to TRBJ2-5; 14 nucleotides align to TRBD2. The CDR3 extends over 17 amino acids. With V trimmed by 5 bases and J by 4 bases, 9 bases remained unmatched. Germline V CDR1 and CDR2: PRHDT, FYEKMQ (reference sequence). CDR3 loop: CASSLGLAGDVGETQYF. CDR3 nucleotides: TGTGCCAGCAGCCTGGGACTAGCGGGAGATGTGGGAGAGACCCAGTACTTC. Based on the CDR3 plus reference TRBV13 and TRBJ2-5, the full variable domain is AAGVIQSPRHLIKEKRETATLKCYPIPRHDTVYWYQQGPGQDPQFLISFYEKMQSDKGSIPDRFSAQQFSDYHSELNMSSLELGDSALYFCASSLGLAGDVGETQYFGPGTRLLVL.

The rearrangement links TRBV14 to TRBJ1-2, with D hard to call. Germline V gives CDR1 SGHDN, CDR2 FVKESK. This CDR3 is built from 13 residues. V dropped 5 bases and J dropped 0 bases, with 7 bases sitting between them. This CDR3 reads CASSSLSNYGYTF. In DNA form, the CDR3 reads TGTGCCAGCAGCTCCCTATCTAACTATGGCTACACCTTC.

In nucleotides, the CDR3 is TGCGCCAGCAGCCAAGTGGGACAGGGGGCAGATACGCAGTATTTT. It is translated as CASSQVGQGADTQYF. This chain uses TRBV4-3 with TRBJ2-3; 11 positions agree with TRBD1. V gave up 1 base and J gave up 4 bases; unmatched junction bases: 1. The CDR3 has 15 residues. Looked up from germline, CDR1 is LGHNA and CDR2 is YSLEER.

This rearrangement joins TRBV6-5 to TRBJ2-7, with D tentatively TRBD1 (5 bases). This CDR3 comprises 15 residues. The germline V gene encodes CDR1 MNHEY and CDR2 SVGAGI. V was trimmed by 0 bases and J by 2 bases, leaving 11 bases between them. The CDR3 here is CASSYSRQPPYEQYF. CDR3 DNA: TGTGCCAGCAGTTACTCGAGACAGCCGCCCTACGAGCAGTACTTC.

The count of this clone is one. The V and J genes are TRBV28 and TRBJ2-3, with 7 bases fitting TRBD1. The CDR3 is 15 residues long. The germline CDR1 and CDR2 sequences are MDHEN and SYDVKM. The J segment lost 0 bases and the V segment lost 8 bases, leaving 8 bases of the junction unmatched. The CDR3 here is CASLARDSSTDTQYF. The CDR3 coding sequence is TGTGCCAGCCTGGCCCGGGACAGCAGCACAGATACGCAGTATTTT.

This sequence joins TRBV7-3 and TRBJ2-3, with 9 bases identical to TRBD2. Trimming removed 2 bases from V and 1 base from J; junction bases left unmatched: 10. The length of the CDR3 is 18 residues. CDR1 SGHTA and CDR2 FQGTGA come from the germline V gene. The CDR3: CASSLYIVAGGRTDTQYF. The CDR3 nucleotides are TGTGCCAGCAGCTTATATATTGTCGCGGGGGGGCGCACAGATACGCAGTATTTT.

The chain employs TRBV15 and TRBJ1-2; D is possibly TRBD1 (5 bases). Per the germline V gene, CDR1 is LNHNV and CDR2 is YYDKDF (reference sequence). CDR3 size: 16 residues. The V gene lost 0 bases and the J gene lost 7 bases, with 18 bases spanning the gap. CDR3 nucleotides: TGTGCCACCAGCAGAGATCTTGCAGGGAACCTTGGTGGCTACACCTTC. Protein product: CATSRDLAGNLGGYTF.

The chain uses TRBV7-9 and TRBJ2-7; 10 nucleotides align to TRBD2. The germline CDR1 and CDR2 sequences are SEHNR and FQNEAQ (reference sequence). The CDR3 totals 15 residues. Unmatched junction bases numbered 5, after V lost 4 bases and J lost 2 bases. The CDR3: CASSSTSGTPYEQYF. CDR3 DNA sequence: TGTGCCAGCAGCTCCACTAGCGGGACGCCCTACGAGCAGTACTTC.

The J gene is TRBJ2-3, the V gene TRBV5-1; 12 positions agree with TRBD2. CDR3 length: 18 amino acids. V trimming: 1 base; J trimming: 3 bases; junction bases outside the gene matches: 9. Germline V gives CDR1 SGHRS, CDR2 YFSETQ. The CDR3 spells CASSLRASGGAGTDTQYF. CDR3 DNA sequence: TGCGCCAGCAGCTTGAGGGCTAGCGGGGGGGCCGGGACAGATACGCAGTATTTT.

This chain uses TRBV27 with TRBJ2-1, with 13 bases fitting TRBD2. The CDR3 loop spans 14 amino acids. Trimming cost V 8 bases and J 7 bases; bases outside gene matches: 5. Germline CDR1 MNHEY, CDR2 SMNVEV (reference sequence). CDR3 DNA: TGTGCCAGCTCGACTAGCGGGGGGAGGAATGAGCAGTTCTTC. Translating gives CASSTSGGRNEQFF.

The CDR3 DNA reads as TGTGCCAGCAGCAATCGATGTGGGGACAGGGGGGCGGGAAACACCATATATTTT. Its protein product is CASSNRCGDRGAGNTIYF. This chain uses TRBV21-1 with TRBJ1-3; the table's D call, TRBD1, was not checked against the DNA. TRBV21-1 is tagged as a pseudogene. The CDR3 is 18 residues long.

The genes are TRBV7-2 and TRBJ2-5; D remains ambiguous. The CDR3 runs 13 residues. The germline V gene has CDR1 SGHTA and CDR2 FQGNSA. Between the trimmed V and J ends, which lost 5 bases and 1 base, there was a span of 8 bases. Here the CDR3 DNA reads TGTGCCAGCAGCCCCAATCCCCAAGAGACCCAGTACTTC. It specifies CASSPNPQETQYF.

The CDR3 nucleotides are TGTGCCAGCTCACAAACTAGCGGGTTAGATACGCAGTATTTT. Protein: CASSQTSGLDTQYF. The rearrangement links TRBV18 to TRBJ2-3, with 9 bases matching TRBD2. CDR3 length: 14 amino acids. With V trimmed by 4 bases and J by 5 bases, 4 bases remained unmatched. Germline values: CDR1 KGHSH, CDR2 LQKENI. Drawing the rest from reference TRBV18 and TRBJ2-3, the complete variable domain is NAGVMQNPRHLVRRRGQEARLRCSPMKGHSHVYWYRQLPEEGLKFMVYLQKENIIDESGMPKERFSAEFPKEGPSILRIQQVVRGDSAAYFCASSQTSGLDTQYFGPGTRLTVL.